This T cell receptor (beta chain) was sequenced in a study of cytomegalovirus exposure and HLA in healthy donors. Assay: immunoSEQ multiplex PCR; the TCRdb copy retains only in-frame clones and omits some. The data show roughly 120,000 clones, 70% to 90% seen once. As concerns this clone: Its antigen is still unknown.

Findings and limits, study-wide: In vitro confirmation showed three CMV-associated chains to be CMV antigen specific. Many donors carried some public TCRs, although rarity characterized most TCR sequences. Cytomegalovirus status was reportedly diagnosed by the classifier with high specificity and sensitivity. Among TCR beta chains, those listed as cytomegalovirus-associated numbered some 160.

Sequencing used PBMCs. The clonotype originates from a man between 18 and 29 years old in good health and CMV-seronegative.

CDR3 region: CASSAPGETQYF. Written as DNA, the CDR3 is TGTGCCAGCAGTGCCCCGGGGGAGACCCAGTACTTC. The chain combines TRBV25-1 with TRBJ2-5; tentatively, D is TRBD2 (5 bases). Trimming left V 4 bases short and J 5 bases short, with 8 bases between. Per germline, CDR1 MGHDK and CDR2 SYGVNS. This CDR3 region has 12 residues.